This is a list of T cell receptor beta chains from one sample in a study of neurological immune-mediated disorders. TCRdb reanalysed the 5' RACE reads using MiXCR and keeps one entry per CDR3 protein. The table records roughly 25,000 distinct CDR3 sequences, almost 2.5% of them present only once. Sequences were obtained from PBMCs. The source of these receptors is a woman in her 50s with multiple sclerosis. The CDR3 runs from the conserved cysteine through the conserved F or W. The D gene is left open where the match is weak. Clone size is given for some rows only: seen once, a few or many times, or a class if the clone is expanded.

clone size	V gene	D gene	J gene	CDR3 protein	CDR3 DNA
.	TRBV20-1	.	TRBJ2-7	CSAPETSSYEQYF	TGCAGTGCTCCCGAGACTAGTTCCTACGAGCAGTACTTC
many	TRBV12-3/TRBV12-4	.	TRBJ2-1	CASSLSVGGPSYNEQFF	TGTGCCAGCAGTTTGAGCGTCGGGGGGCCTTCTTACAATGAGCAGTTCTTC
medium-sized	TRBV5-1	.	TRBJ2-2	CASSYTSTGELFF	TGCGCCAGCAGCTATACTTCCACCGGGGAGCTGTTTTTT
many	TRBV3-1	.	TRBJ2-5	CASSQVERTQYF	TGTGCCAGCAGCCAAGTTGAGAGAACCCAGTACTTC
many	TRBV6-1	.	TRBJ1-4	CASSELGAANEKLFF	TGTGCCAGCAGTGAACTCGGGGCTGCTAATGAAAAACTGTTTTTT
many	TRBV6-2/TRBV6-3	.	TRBJ1-3	CASRPTTGHSSGNTIYF	TGTGCCAGCAGACCTACCACGGGACATTCCTCTGGAAACACCATATATTTT
many	TRBV7-2	.	TRBJ2-3	CASSLAVRGAAGSTQYF	TGTGCCAGCAGCTTAGCGGTCCGGGGGGCCGCCGGTTCCACGCAGTATTTT
many	TRBV12-3/TRBV12-4	.	TRBJ2-7	CASSLQGTYEQYF	TGTGCCAGCAGTTTACAAGGGACCTACGAGCAGTACTTC
many	TRBV12-3/TRBV12-4	.	TRBJ2-7	CASRRMGGGSYEQYF	TGTGCCAGCAGGAGGATGGGAGGGGGATCCTACGAGCAGTACTTC
many	TRBV20-1	.	TRBJ2-7	CSARDGGPEQYF	TGCAGTGCTAGAGACGGGGGCCCCGAGCAGTACTTC
many	TRBV20-1	.	TRBJ2-7	CSARDRWGASSYEQYF	TGCAGTGCTAGAGATCGGTGGGGCGCTAGCTCCTACGAGCAGTACTTC
many	TRBV29-1	.	TRBJ1-2	CSVRGGDYGYTF	TGCAGCGTCAGGGGCGGCGACTATGGCTACACCTTC
many	TRBV10-3	TRBD1	TRBJ1-4	CAIRQTGGEEKLFF	TGTGCCATCAGGCAGACAGGGGGCGAAGAAAAACTGTTTTTT
many	TRBV6-2/TRBV6-3	.	TRBJ1-6	CASSYLTDSPLHF	TGTGCCAGCAGTTACCTTACGGACTCACCCCTCCACTTT
many	TRBV20-1	.	TRBJ1-1	CSARDWSGSYTEAFF	TGCAGTGCTAGAGATTGGTCAGGATCTTACACTGAAGCTTTCTTT
many	TRBV12-3/TRBV12-4	TRBD1	TRBJ2-7	CASRGQGGYEQYF	TGTGCTAGCAGGGGGCAGGGCGGGTACGAGCAGTACTTC
many	TRBV7-2	TRBD1	TRBJ2-7	CASSLGTGAHEQYF	TGTGCCAGCAGCTTAGGGACAGGGGCCCACGAGCAGTACTTC
few	TRBV6-4	.	TRBJ2-3	CASSEGSRDPQYF	TGTGCCAGCAGTGAAGGGTCTCGTGATCCGCAGTATTTT
few	TRBV20-1	.	TRBJ1-5	CSASRQVNSNQPQHF	TGCAGTGCTAGTCGGCAGGTCAATAGCAATCAGCCCCAGCATTTT
many	TRBV28	.	TRBJ1-2	CASSLDPENYGYTF	TGTGCCAGCAGTTTAGATCCAGAAAACTATGGCTACACCTTC
many	TRBV5-1	TRBD2	TRBJ2-3	CASSRQASGGADTQYF	TGCGCCAGCAGCCGGCAGGCTAGCGGGGGTGCAGATACGCAGTATTTT
many	TRBV5-1	.	TRBJ1-1	CASSLAKLNTEAFF	TGCGCCAGCAGCTTGGCCAAGCTGAACACTGAAGCTTTCTTT
many	TRBV5-1	TRBD1	TRBJ2-3	CASSSGQGRDTQYF	TGCGCCAGCAGCTCCGGACAGGGGAGGGATACGCAGTATTTT
many	TRBV29-1	.	TRBJ2-7	CSVEGRNYEQYF	TGCAGCGTTGAGGGACGTAACTACGAGCAGTACTTC
many	TRBV6-5	TRBD2	TRBJ2-2	CASRAGRLTGELFF	TGTGCCAGCAGAGCGGGGCGACTAACCGGGGAGCTGTTTTTT
few	TRBV27	.	TRBJ1-1	CASTDGGDTEAFF	TGTGCCAGCACCGATGGGGGGGACACTGAAGCTTTCTTT
many	TRBV25-1	.	TRBJ2-5	CASSEYRGSAQETQYF	TGTGCCAGCAGTGAATATCGGGGTTCGGCCCAAGAGACCCAGTACTTC
.	TRBV7-6	TRBD1	TRBJ1-6	CASSSGGSYNSPLHF	TGTGCCAGCAGTTCAGGGGGATCCTATAATTCACCCCTCCACTTT
medium-sized	TRBV9	TRBD1	TRBJ2-2	CASSATGGTGELFF	TGTGCCAGCAGCGCAACAGGGGGAACCGGGGAGCTGTTTTTT
many	TRBV20-1	.	TRBJ2-4	CSASREEDIQYF	TGCAGTGCTAGCAGAGAAGAGGACATTCAGTACTTC
many	TRBV7-8	.	TRBJ1-2	CASSMGPNGDGYTF	TGTGCCAGCAGCATGGGCCCAAACGGGGATGGCTACACCTTC
many	TRBV7-8	.	TRBJ2-7	CASSFDRAGIYEQYF	TGTGCCAGCAGCTTTGATAGGGCAGGGATCTACGAGCAGTACTTC
many	TRBV4-1	TRBD1	TRBJ1-2	CASSVVRGTGAAGGYTF	TGCGCCAGCAGCGTTGTTCGCGGGACAGGGGCCGCGGGTGGCTACACCTTC
many	TRBV5-1	TRBD1	TRBJ1-6	CASSLAPDRVNSPLHF	TGCGCCAGCAGCTTGGCCCCGGACAGGGTGAACTCACCCCTCCACTTT
.	TRBV7-6	.	TRBJ2-5	CASSKGQGGGQETQYF	TGTGCCAGCAGCAAAGGGCAGGGTGGGGGCCAAGAGACCCAGTACTTC
.	TRBV5-1	TRBD1	TRBJ2-3	CASSLVGTGTDTQYF	TGCGCCAGCAGCTTGGTGGGGACAGGCACAGATACGCAGTATTTT
many	TRBV7-7	.	TRBJ1-5	CASSLGSNQPQNF	TGTGCTAGCAGCTTGGGGAGTAATCAGCCCCAGAATTTT